This entry features one T cell receptor beta chain sequence. This entry comes from a study of blood T cells in healthy people across ages. Then a second PCR, running about 6 to 12 cycles, was carried out with a sample-barcoded 5' primer and a J-beta primer mix. TCRdb called the 5' RACE reads again in MiXCR, with one record for every CDR3 protein. The data show about 800,000 distinct CDR3 sequences, 55% to 70% seen once. The germline CDR1 and CDR2 sequences are SGHDT and YYEEEE. This CDR3 is built from 12 residues. The sequence was obtained from a young man in good health. V is TRBV5-6 and J is TRBJ2-5; possible D gene TRBD2, 6 bases. The last part of the DNA fits TRBJ2-7 better; the J call may be wrong. The sequenced sample was blood. The CDR3 DNA follows: TGTGCCAGCAGCCGGGGACTCACCGAGCAGTACTTC. Its translation is CASSRGLTEQYF.